A selection of T cell receptor beta chains follows, all from one sample in a study of human T cells and chemical hapten exposure. TCRdb itself ran the RACE reads through MiXCR, one entry per CDR3 protein. The sample holds about 380,000 distinct CDR3 sequences, roughly 4.8% seen once. Material: whole blood, obtained in connection with sensitization to the hapten diphenylcyclopropenone (DPC). The receptor source for this set is a woman between 45 and 60 years old with alopecia areata. Some clones in this sample may be carry-over from other donors' samples. The CDR3 runs from the conserved cysteine through the conserved F or W. Fields, in order: D gene, V gene, J gene, clone size, CDR3 DNA, CDR3 protein. The D gene is left open where the match is weak. Clone size, where shown, is once, few, many, or a class for clones that have expanded.

TRBD1	TRBV11-3	TRBJ2-1	few	TGTGCCAGCAGCTTAGTAGGCCTCGGGACAGGGTACTACAATGAGCAGTTCTTC	CASSLVGLGTGYYNEQFF
TRBD2	TRBV30	TRBJ2-4	-	TGTGCCTGGGGGACTAGCGGAAACATTCAGTACTTC	CAWGTSGNIQYF
-	TRBV7-9	TRBJ2-3	many	TGTGCCAGCAGCTTCACGGACTACAGCACAGATACGCAGTATTTT	CASSFTDYSTDTQYF
-	TRBV10-3	TRBJ1-4	many	TGTGCCATCAGTGAGTCGATTGGCTCCTGGGTCGGTAATGAAAAACTGTTTTTT	CAISESIGSWVGNEKLFF
-	TRBV11-2	TRBJ2-1	many	TGTGCCAGCAGCTCTAATGAGCAGTTCTTC	CASSSNEQFF
-	TRBV28	TRBJ2-5	many	TGTGCCAGCAGCGGCATTTCAGAGACCCAGTACTTC	CASSGISETQYF
-	TRBV6-5	TRBJ1-5	many	TGTGCCAGCAGCCGATCAGTGAGAGAGGGGCATCAGCCCCAGCATTTT	CASSRSVREGHQPQHF
-	TRBV12-3/TRBV12-4	TRBJ1-2	many	TGTGCCAGCACCCCCTCCCAGGCAGGGATCTATGGCTACACCTTC	CASTPSQAGIYGYTF
TRBD1	TRBV6-2/TRBV6-3	TRBJ2-1	many	TGTGCCAGCAGTGGCGGACAGGGGACATACAATGAGCAGTTCTTC	CASSGGQGTYNEQFF
-	TRBV5-1	TRBJ1-6	-	TGCGCCAGCAGACAGGGTGGGAATTCACCCCTCCACTTT	CASRQGGNSPLHF
TRBD1	TRBV2	TRBJ2-7	many	TGTGCCAGTTCCTATGGGACAGCTTTTTACGAGCAGTACTTC	CASSYGTAFYEQYF
TRBD1	TRBV20-1	TRBJ2-5	-	TGCAGTGCTAGAGTGAGCAGGACAGGGTCCCAAGAGACCCAGTACTTC	CSARVSRTGSQETQYF
-	TRBV29-1	TRBJ2-2	-	TGCAGCGTTGTTCTTTTCACCGGGGAGCTGTTTTTT	CSVVLFTGELFF
-	TRBV12-3/TRBV12-4	TRBJ2-2	many	TGTGCCAGCAGTTTCTCGGACACCGGGGAGCTGTTTTTT	CASSFSDTGELFF
-	TRBV6-5	TRBJ1-5	many	TGTGCCAGCAGTTATCGGGGGACAAGCAATCAGCCCCAGCATTTT	CASSYRGTSNQPQHF
TRBD1	TRBV13	TRBJ1-5	-	TGTGCCAGCAGCTATGGACAGGGTCAAAACCAGCCCCAGCATTTT	CASSYGQGQNQPQHF
TRBD1	TRBV10-3	TRBJ2-7	few	TGTGCCATCAGTGAGGGACAGGGAATCTACGAGCAGTACTTC	CAISEGQGIYEQYF